This TCR beta chain was observed in a study of IL-17A CD8 T cells in psoriatic arthritis synovium. In terms of the full investigation: The goal of the study was to characterize the phenotype, molecular profile and function of synovial IL-17A+CD8+ T cells in the pathogenesis of psoriatic arthritis. Overall results and qualifications from the work: Some individual clones occupied over 4.5% of the repertoire, though most synovial CD8+ subsets remained polyclonal. Cells were obtained from synovial fluid rather than synovial tissue, because no psoriatic arthritis synovial tissue samples were available. Only a few patients were covered by TCR sequencing, and this limited sample size was acknowledged by the authors. In a couple of patients, many Tc17 clones were shared with the synovial Tc1 population, giving Morisita overlap indices above 0.75.

After DNA extraction (Qiagen), TCRbeta V-D-J rearrangements were amplified in a bias-controlled manner and then sequenced at high throughput (immunoSEQ; Adaptive Biotech). The study's processing was this. The immunoSEQ Analyzer platform was used to analyze productive sequences at the sequence level. Clonality was calculated as 1 minus Pielou's evenness, with values from 0 (highly polyclonal) to 1 (monoclonal). The Morisita index, ranging from 0 (no similarity) to 1 (complete similarity), was used to quantify repertoire overlap between subsets. The table was pulled from immuneACCESS by TCRdb, which kept in-frame rearrangements only. Such tables lose some clones; where checked, under half of the loss comes from unresolved V genes, and the rest has no known cause. V, J and clone size are those of that table, while D and trimming were read from the DNA. This sample gives more than 2,000 clones in total; roughly 76% of them show up just once. The ten largest clones take up more than 12% of the sample.

CD3+ T cells, isolated magnetically, got 1.5 hours of stimulation with PMA and ionomycin and were then labeled using IL-17A and IFNgamma cytokine secretion assays. Synovial fluid effusions were drawn by aspiration from the actively inflamed joints of psoriatic arthritis patients. For each patient, synovial fluid served as the source from which three memory CD8+ T cell populations were isolated by sorting: Tc1 cells (IL-17A-IFNgamma+), Tc17 cells (IL-17A+) and the bulk memory fraction, allowing their TCR repertoires to be compared. Psoriatic arthritis patients met the Classification of Psoriatic Arthritis Study Group (CASPAR) criteria. Cells secreting cytokines were also stained with a viability dye and with anti-CD3, CD8, CD14 and CD4 antibodies, then sorted on a BD FACSAria. TCRbeta sequencing was performed on sorted synovial fluid CD8+ T cell subsets from a few patients with psoriatic arthritis. Synovial fluid mononuclear cells were isolated with Lymphoprep and cryopreserved in liquid nitrogen before use. The medium used for cryopreservation was made up of around 48% fetal calf serum and approximately 9.5% dimethyl sulfoxide.

Comments on this clone: The clone's antigen remains unknown. Within one base of it there is no much larger clone, and no base qualities were kept.

The cysteine opens and the phenylalanine closes a CDR3 of 17 amino acids. The CDR3 DNA has 51 bases and is translated from base 1. Unmatched junction bases come to 10, with V trimmed by 5 bases and J by 3 bases. The CDR1 and CDR2 encoded by the germline V gene are MDHEN and SYDVKM. This receptor was obtained from a human donor with psoriatic arthritis. The V and J segments used are TRBV28 and TRBJ2-7, with TRBD2 identical over 13 junction bases. The specimen sequenced was IFN-gamma+ CD8+ T cells from synovial fluid. Reading the label with the study, this specimen's cell subset or site is: IL-17A-IFNgamma+ memory CD8+ (Tc1) cells. The DNA reads TGTGCCAGCAGTACTGAAACTAGCGGGGGGGCGATCTACGAGCAGTACTTC. It translates as CASSTETSGGAIYEQYF.